The sequence of this TCR beta chain was determined in a study of blood T cell repertoires in COVID-19. Study as a whole: Acute and convalescent COVID-19 samples came from the United States, Italy and Spain. In each case, the material was cDNA or gDNA derived from T cells, B-cell-depleted T cells, or PBMCs.

In the authors' workflow: Amplification of reference gene primers provided the estimated nucleated cell counts. TCRdb's copy holds only in-frame clones and misses some; the assay was immunoSEQ multiplex PCR. V and J calls and clone size are those listed in that table; D and trimming were worked out from the DNA. The sample carries more than 90,000 clones, approximately 78% recorded once. The germline V and J ends were trimmed by 2 bases and 10 bases, with 14 bases remaining between them. The germline V gene has CDR1 MDHEN and CDR2 SYDVKM. The CDR3 has 13 amino acids. This clonotype originated in an older man with acute or convalescent COVID-19. The V and J genes are TRBV28 and TRBJ1-1; D call uncertain. The sample taken for sequencing was peripheral blood. In DNA form, the CDR3 reads TGTGCCAGCAGTTTAGAAGATCCAAGAGGAGCTTTCTTT. This gives the protein CASSLEDPRGAFF.